Below, 31 T cell receptor beta chains from the same sample are listed, as sequenced in a study of CD8 T cells in ankylosing spondylitis. One entry per CDR3 protein, called by TCRdb with MiXCR from the 5' RACE reads. The sample shows 200,000 to 300,000 distinct CDR3 sequences, roughly a tenth of them seen only once. Sequenced material: blood, either unsorted or a sorted T cell fraction (not recorded which). The source of these receptors is a male donor with ankylosing spondylitis or in good health (not recorded which).

Many counts were recorded for this clonotype. The chain has TRBV20-1 and TRBJ2-1, with D unclear. Germline loops: CDR1 DFQATT, CDR2 SNEGSKA (reference sequence). Trimming took 3 bases from V and 0 from J, leaving 9 bases between them. The CDR3 has 14 amino acids. CDR3 DNA sequence: TGCAGTGCTAGGAAAGAAAGCTCCTACAATGAGCAGTTCTTC. Translating gives CSARKESSYNEQFF.

In its sample, this clonotype was seen many times. The chain employs TRBV7-2 and TRBJ2-7; TRBD1 aligns across 8 bases. Germline assignment: CDR1 SGHTA and CDR2 FQGNSA. CDR3 size: 13 residues. The V gene end was trimmed by 8 bases and the J gene end by 0 bases; junction bases not matched to a gene: 3. CDR3 sequence: CASGQGSSYEQYF. The CDR3 DNA is TGTGCCAGCGGACAGGGAAGCTCCTACGAGCAGTACTTC.

This clonotype was found many times. The CDR3: CATSTGFSGNTIYF. Here the CDR3 DNA reads TGTGCCACCAGCACAGGGTTCAGTGGAAACACCATATATTTT. This chain joins TRBV15 and TRBJ1-3; tentatively, D is TRBD1 (5 bases). V was cut by 4 bases and J by 3 bases, with 10 bases left in between. The CDR3 has 14 residues. Germline loops: CDR1 LNHNV, CDR2 YYDKDF (reference sequence).

There are many counts of this clonotype. The V and J genes are TRBV29-1 and TRBJ2-7; no clear D. V was cut by 3 bases and J by 2 bases, with 14 bases left in between. CDR1 and CDR2 (germline): SQVTM, ANQGSEA. There are 14 residues in the CDR3. The CDR3 DNA sequence: TGCAGCGTTGAGGTCGGTCCAGATCCCTACGAGCAGTACTTC. Amino acid sequence: CSVEVGPDPYEQYF.

This clonotype was counted ten times or more. DNA of the CDR3: TGCAGTGCCACCCCGGACAGGGGAATTCAAGAGACCCAGTACTTC. It codes for CSATPDRGIQETQYF. This chain connects TRBV20-1 to TRBJ2-5; 9 bases map to TRBD1. This CDR3 is built from 15 residues. The J segment lost 2 bases and the V segment lost 6 bases, leaving 10 bases of the junction unmatched. Germline loops: CDR1 DFQATT, CDR2 SNEGSKA (reference sequence).

The CDR3 region has the DNA TGTGCCAGCAGCCCACTGGGGGCCTCCTACGAGCAGTACTTC. Its protein product is CASSPLGASYEQYF. This rearrangement joins TRBV7-6 to TRBJ2-7, with D possibly TRBD1 on 6 matching bases. The CDR3 is 14 amino acids. Per germline, CDR1 SGHVS and CDR2 FNYEAQ. V was trimmed by 5 bases and J by 0 bases, leaving 11 bases between them.

The sample holds many counts of this clonotype. This rearrangement joins TRBV5-5 to TRBJ1-5; no definite D call. V lost 3 bases and J lost 5, with 9 bases in between. Germline V lookup: CDR1 SGHKS, CDR2 YYEKEE (reference sequence). The CDR3 spans 13 residues. In nucleotides, the CDR3 is TGTGCCAGCAGCTCTCTACAGTATCAGCCCCAGCATTTT. It encodes CASSSLQYQPQHF.

This clonotype was found many times. The gene calls are TRBV6-4 and TRBJ2-3, with D perhaps matching TRBD1 (5 bases). The CDR3 length is 15 residues. Trimming took 2 bases from V and 4 from J, leaving 13 bases between them. Germline loops: CDR1 MRHNA, CDR2 SNTAGT. CDR3 sequence reads: CASSDLGQGSDTQYF. The CDR3, as DNA: TGTGCCAGCAGTGACCTAGGGCAGGGCTCAGATACGCAGTATTTT.

This chain uses TRBV2 with TRBJ2-2; D possibly corresponds to TRBD1 (5 bases). The CDR3 sequence is 15 residues long. CDR1 SNHLY and CDR2 FYNNEI come from the germline V gene. The V end lost 4 bases, the J end lost 7 bases, and 16 bases lay between the germline ends. As DNA, the CDR3 is TGTGCCAGCAGTGGAACCAGGGCGACTGGCGGGGAGCTGTTTTTT. Protein: CASSGTRATGGELFF.

This clonotype was counted ten times or more. The CDR3 here is CASSLEAFSSTDTQYF. The CDR3 bases are TGCGCCAGCAGCTTGGAGGCCTTTTCTAGCACAGATACGCAGTATTTT. The rearrangement joins TRBV5-1 to TRBJ2-3; D not certain. CDR1 is SGHRS and CDR2 is YFSETQ in the germline V gene. V gave up 0 bases and J gave up 0 bases, with 11 bases separating them. CDR3 length: 16 residues. The full variable domain, rest sourced from reference TRBV5-1 and TRBJ2-3, is KAGVTQTPRYLIKTRGQQVTLSCSPISGHRSVSWYQQTPGQGLQFLFEYFSETQRNKGNFPGRFSGRQFSNSRSEMNVSTLELGDSALYLCASSLEAFSSTDTQYFGPGTRLTVL.

In this sample, this clonotype turned up many times. The genes are TRBV29-1 and TRBJ2-7; D tentatively reads TRBD1 or TRBD2 (5 bases each). The CDR3 spans 13 residues. The V end was cut by 4 bases, the J end by 1 base, with 11 bases between. The V gene's germline CDR1 is SQVTM and CDR2 ANQGSEA. Written as DNA, the CDR3 is TGCAGCGTTGGCGAGGGGCGATCCTACGAGCAGTACTTC. It translates to CSVGEGRSYEQYF.

This clonotype was seen only a few times. This chain links TRBV18 with TRBJ2-5; perhaps TRBD1 as D (6 bases). V gave up 0 bases and J gave up 1 base, with 12 bases separating them. The CDR3 spans 16 residues. CDR1 is KGHSH and CDR2 is LQKENI in the germline V gene. The CDR3 nucleotides read TGTGCCAGCTCACCACCGAATAGCAGGGGCCAAGAGACCCAGTACTTC. Translating gives CASSPPNSRGQETQYF.

The sample holds a few counts of this clonotype. This chain uses TRBV6-1 with TRBJ2-7, with TRBD2 identical over 7 bases. Germline trimming cut 2 bases from V and 2 bases from J; bases unmatched to any gene: 6. The CDR3 is 15 residues long. Germline V gene sequence: CDR1 MNHNS, CDR2 SASEGT. The CDR3, as DNA: TGTGCCAGCAGTGAAACCCCAGCGGGAACCTACGAGCAGTACTTC. This gives the protein CASSETPAGTYEQYF.

In its sample, this clonotype was seen many times. The V gene is TRBV28, the J gene TRBJ1-1; D is unresolved. Trimming removed 6 bases from V and 11 bases from J, with 16 bases in between. CDR3 size: 12 residues. Germline CDR1 and CDR2: MDHEN and SYDVKM. CDR3 amino acids: CASSLGFFYAFF. The CDR3 bases are TGTGCCAGCAGCTTAGGATTCTTCTATGCTTTCTTT.

The CDR3 nucleotides read TGTGCCAGTAGTTCGCGGGGGATAGAGACCCAGTACTTC. This gives the protein CASSSRGIETQYF. The chain recombines TRBV19 with TRBJ2-5; 7 nucleotides align to TRBD2. The CDR3 consists of 13 residues. From germline, CDR1 is LNHDA and CDR2 SQIVND (reference sequence). V gave up 5 bases and J gave up 4 bases; unmatched junction bases: 4.

There are many counts of this clonotype. J is TRBJ1-4 and V is TRBV20-1; possible D gene TRBD1, 5 bases. Germline CDR1 is DFQATT and CDR2 is SNEGSKA (reference sequence). Trimming removed 2 bases from V and 8 bases from J, with 18 bases in between. CDR3 length equals 15 residues. As DNA, the CDR3 is TGCAGTGCTAGATCAGTGACGGGGCCCAAAGAAAAACTGTTTTTT. The encoded protein is CSARSVTGPKEKLFF.

This clonotype showed up many times. This chain links TRBV6-4 with TRBJ2-7, with D unclear. Germline V gene lookup returns CDR1 MRHNA and CDR2 SNTAGT. Trimming shortened V by 4 bases and J by 0 bases, and 7 bases separated the two germline ends. This CDR3 is built from 13 residues. CDR3 residues: CASSAWDSYEQYF. DNA for the CDR3: TGTGCCAGCAGTGCGTGGGACTCCTACGAGCAGTACTTC.

In its sample, this clonotype was seen many times. J is TRBJ2-2 and V is TRBV5-1; D ambiguous. Germline V gene sequence: CDR1 SGHRS, CDR2 YFSETQ. Trimming removed 0 bases at V and 2 bases at J, with 5 bases between. CDR3 size: 14 residues. CDR3: CASSLVYNTGELFF. The DNA for the CDR3 is TGCGCCAGCAGCTTGGTTTATAACACCGGGGAGCTGTTTTTT.

The chain joins TRBV7-3 to TRBJ2-7; 7 nucleotides agree with TRBD2. V lost 2 bases and J lost 6; bases outside the gene matches: 7. Per germline, CDR1 SGHTA and CDR2 FQGTGA. The CDR3 extends over 14 amino acids. The CDR3 nucleotides are TGTGCCAGCAGCTTATCGGGAGGAACGGGCGAGCAGTACTTC. Amino acid sequence: CASSLSGGTGEQYF. Full variable domain (missing parts from reference TRBV7-3 and TRBJ2-7): GAGVSQTPSNKVTEKGKYVELRCDPISGHTALYWYRQSLGQGPEFLIYFQGTGAADDSGLPNDRFFAVRPEGSVSTLKIQRTERGDSAVYLCASSLSGGTGEQYFGPGTRLTVT.

As concerns this clonotype: A much more abundant neighbour one base away suggests this may be a read error. V usage is TRBV5-1 and J usage is TRBJ2-5, with a tentative D call TRBD2 (6 bases). Germline-derived CDR1 and CDR2 are SGHRS and YFSETQ. This CDR3 contains 15 residues. The CDR3 here is CTSSLWTGDQETQYF. Here the CDR3 DNA reads TGCACCAGCAGCCTTTGGACGGGGGACCAAGAGACCCAGTACTTC.

The table lists this clonotype with a few counts. The chain recombines TRBV28 with TRBJ1-5, with D possibly TRBD1 on 5 matching bases. Deletions cut 4 bases from V and 1 base from J, with 11 bases between. Germline V gene lookup returns CDR1 MDHEN and CDR2 SYDVKM. This CDR3 region has 15 residues. The CDR3, as DNA: TGTGCCAGCAGTTCCCGCAGGGAGAGCAATCAGCCCCAGCATTTT. Translating it yields CASSSRRESNQPQHF.

This clonotype has a count of ten or more. The rearrangement links TRBV5-1 to TRBJ1-1, with D possibly being TRBD1 (5 bases). Trimming removed 1 base at V and 1 base at J, with 8 bases between. The CDR3 is 14 residues long. The germline CDR1 and CDR2 sequences are SGHRS and YFSETQ. The CDR3 sequence is CASSLTGGNTEAFF. The CDR3 DNA follows: TGCGCCAGCAGCTTGACGGGGGGGAACACTGAAGCTTTCTTT.

This clonotype was picked up many times. This rearrangement joins TRBV7-3 to TRBJ2-3; D remains ambiguous. Trimming shortened V by 2 bases and J by 6 bases, and 9 bases separated the two germline ends. CDR1 and CDR2 (germline): SGHTA, FQGTGA. The CDR3 extends over 13 amino acids. The CDR3 loop reads CASSLEAWDTQYF. Written as DNA, the CDR3 is TGTGCCAGCAGCTTAGAGGCCTGGGATACGCAGTATTTT.

This clonotype was recorded at least ten times. An end of the junction differs from the germline gene, which may be a read error. The rearrangement joins TRBV7-2 to TRBJ2-2, with D uncertain. This CDR3 region has 13 residues. Germline CDR1 and CDR2: SGHTA and FQGNSA. For the CDR3, the DNA is TGTGCCAGCAGCCGGCCGAATACCGGGGAGCTGTTTTTT. This gives the protein CASSRPNTGELFF. The whole variable domain, remainder taken from reference TRBV7-2 and TRBJ2-2, is GAGVSQSPSNKVTEKGKDVELRCDPISGHTALYWYRQSLGQGLEFLIYFQGNSAPDKSGLPSDRFSAERTGGSVSTLTIQRTQQEDSAVYLCASSRPNTGELFFGEGSRLTVL.

This clonotype was observed at least ten times. This chain uses TRBV10-3 with TRBJ2-3; D is unresolved. Looked up from germline, CDR1 is ENHRY and CDR2 is SYGVKD. Trimming left V 6 bases short and J 10 bases short, with 11 bases between. CDR3 length: 11 amino acids. CDR3 amino acids: CAIRADGAQYF. For the CDR3, the DNA is TGTGCCATCAGGGCGGATGGAGCGCAGTATTTT.

This clonotype turned up a few times. The J gene is TRBJ2-2, the V gene TRBV4-1, with D perhaps matching TRBD2 (5 bases). In germline, CDR1 is MGHRA, CDR2 YSYEKL. The CDR3 consists of 18 residues. V gave up 3 bases and J gave up 6 bases, with 23 bases separating them. The CDR3 region has the DNA TGCGCCAGCAGCCACCGGGGAGCAGAACTGCACGCACCCGGGGAGCTGTTTTTT. Encoded protein: CASSHRGAELHAPGELFF.

This clonotype was observed many times. The chain employs TRBV29-1 and TRBJ1-2; D uncertain. This CDR3 is 15 amino acids long. V was shortened by 4 bases and J by 6 bases, with 21 bases between the two germline ends. In germline, CDR1 is SQVTM, CDR2 ANQGSEA. CDR3 bases: TGCAGCGTTGGCGTACGCTATTCTCTGGAAAATGGCTACACCTTC. Protein: CSVGVRYSLENGYTF.

This clonotype came up many times. The chain joins TRBV5-1 to TRBJ2-1, with 7 bases lining up with TRBD1. The V gene end was trimmed by 4 bases and the J gene end by 0 bases; junction bases not matched to a gene: 1. There are 14 residues in the CDR3. CDR1 is SGHRS and CDR2 is YFSETQ in the germline V gene. CDR3 in amino acids: CASSRDSSYNEQFF. The CDR3 DNA is TGCGCCAGCAGCCGGGACAGCTCCTACAATGAGCAGTTCTTC.

This clonotype occurred many times. The chain is built from TRBV29-1 and TRBJ2-5; D might be TRBD1 (6 bases). The germline V and J ends were trimmed by 7 bases and 4 bases, with 22 bases remaining between them. The length of the CDR3 is 15 residues. Germline CDR1 and CDR2: SQVTM and ANQGSEA. CDR3 coding DNA: TGCAGCGCTGTGTTCCCGAACAGGGTAGTAGAGACCCAGTACTTC. Protein sequence: CSAVFPNRVVETQYF.

The rearrangement joins TRBV12-2 to TRBJ1-4; TRBD1, the table's D call, was not compared with the DNA. TRBV12-2 is designated a pseudogene. The CDR3 extends over 15 amino acids. CDR3 residues: CASRPRTGGPEKLFF. As DNA, the CDR3 is TGTGCAAGTCGCCCGAGGACAGGGGGACCTGAAAAACTGTTTTTT.

This clonotype was seen many times. The J gene is TRBJ2-1, the V gene TRBV4-1; 9 bases align to TRBD1. V lost 4 bases and J lost 7; bases outside the gene matches: 8. Germline V gene sequence: CDR1 MGHRA, CDR2 YSYEKL. This CDR3 is built from 15 residues. The DNA of the CDR3 is TGCGCCAGCAGCCTCCTCGGACAGGGGTCAAATGAGCAGTTCTTC. This encodes CASSLLGQGSNEQFF.